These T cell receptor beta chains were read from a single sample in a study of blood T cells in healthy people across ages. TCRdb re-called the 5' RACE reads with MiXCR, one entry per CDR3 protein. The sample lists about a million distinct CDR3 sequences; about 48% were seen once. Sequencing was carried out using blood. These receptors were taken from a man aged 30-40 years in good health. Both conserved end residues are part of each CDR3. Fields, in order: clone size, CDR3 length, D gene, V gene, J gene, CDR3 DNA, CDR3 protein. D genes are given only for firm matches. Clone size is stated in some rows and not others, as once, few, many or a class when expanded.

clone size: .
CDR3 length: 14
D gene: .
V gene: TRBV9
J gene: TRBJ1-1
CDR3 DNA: TGTGCCAGCAGCGTAGCTGGAGGTAATACTGAAGCTTTCTTT
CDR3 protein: CASSVAGGNTEAFF

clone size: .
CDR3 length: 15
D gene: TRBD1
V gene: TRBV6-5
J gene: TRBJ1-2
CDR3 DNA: TGTGCCAGCAGTTACCGGGACAGGGGCAGCTATGGCTACACCTTC
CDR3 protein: CASSYRDRGSYGYTF

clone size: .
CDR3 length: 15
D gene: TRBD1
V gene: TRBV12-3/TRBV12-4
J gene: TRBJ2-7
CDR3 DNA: TGTGCCAGCAGTCCACAATCGACAGGGCCCTACGAGCAGTACTTC
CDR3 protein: CASSPQSTGPYEQYF

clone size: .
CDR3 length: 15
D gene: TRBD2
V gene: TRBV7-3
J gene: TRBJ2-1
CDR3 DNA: TGTGCCAGCAGCCGGACTAGCGGGGGGGCCGATGAGCAGTTCTTC
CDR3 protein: CASSRTSGGADEQFF

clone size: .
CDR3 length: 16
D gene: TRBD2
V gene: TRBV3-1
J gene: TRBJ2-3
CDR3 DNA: TGTGCCAGCAGCCAAGGTACGGGGGGGCCTTCAGATACGCAGTATTTT
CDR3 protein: CASSQGTGGPSDTQYF

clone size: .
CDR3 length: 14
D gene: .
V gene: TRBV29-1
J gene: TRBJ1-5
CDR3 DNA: TGCAGCGTCTGGGAAGGGGATAGCAATCAGCCCCAGCATTTT
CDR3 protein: CSVWEGDSNQPQHF

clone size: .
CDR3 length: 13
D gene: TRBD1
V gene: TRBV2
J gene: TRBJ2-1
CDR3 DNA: TGTGCCAGCAGTGGAGGGACAGGGGGTGAGCGGTTCTTC
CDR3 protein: CASSGGTGGERFF

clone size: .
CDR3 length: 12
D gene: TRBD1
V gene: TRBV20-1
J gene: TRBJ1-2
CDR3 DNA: TGCAGTGCCCAGAGCGGGACAGACGGCTACACCTTC
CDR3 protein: CSAQSGTDGYTF

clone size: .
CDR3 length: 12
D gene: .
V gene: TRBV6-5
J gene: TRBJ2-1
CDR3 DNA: TGTGCCAGCAGCCCCCGCCTTGGTGAGCAGTTCTTC
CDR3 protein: CASSPRLGEQFF

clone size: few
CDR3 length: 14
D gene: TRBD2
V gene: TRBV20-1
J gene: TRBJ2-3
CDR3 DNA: TGCAGTGCTCTCAGCAGCGGGGGGCCAGATACGCAGTATTTT
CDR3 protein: CSALSSGGPDTQYF

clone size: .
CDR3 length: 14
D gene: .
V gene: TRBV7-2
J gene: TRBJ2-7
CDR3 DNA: TGTGCCAGCAGCACCACGGGACGGACCAACGAGCAGTACTTC
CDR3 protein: CASSTTGRTNEQYF

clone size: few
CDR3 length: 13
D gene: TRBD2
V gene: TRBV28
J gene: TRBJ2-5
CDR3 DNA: TGTGCCAGCATTGGTCTAGCGGAAGAGACCCAGTACTTC
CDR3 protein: CASIGLAEETQYF

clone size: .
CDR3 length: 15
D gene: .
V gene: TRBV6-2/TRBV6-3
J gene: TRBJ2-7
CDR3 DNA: TGTGCCAGCAGTCCCTGGACAGACCGCTCCTACGAGCAGTACTTC
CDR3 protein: CASSPWTDRSYEQYF

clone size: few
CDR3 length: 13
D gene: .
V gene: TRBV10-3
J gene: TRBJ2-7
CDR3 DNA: TGTGCCATCATGGCCGTTGGGTCCTACGAGCAGTACTTC
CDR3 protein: CAIMAVGSYEQYF

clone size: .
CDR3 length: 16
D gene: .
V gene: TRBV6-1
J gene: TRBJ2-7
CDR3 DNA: TGTGCCAGCAGTATAGGACAGCCTCAAGCAATCTACGAGCAGTACTTC
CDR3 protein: CASSIGQPQAIYEQYF

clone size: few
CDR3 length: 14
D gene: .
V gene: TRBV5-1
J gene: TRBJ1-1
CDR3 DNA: TGCGCCAGCAGCCCAGACAGACGTGGCACTGAAGCTTTCTTT
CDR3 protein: CASSPDRRGTEAFF

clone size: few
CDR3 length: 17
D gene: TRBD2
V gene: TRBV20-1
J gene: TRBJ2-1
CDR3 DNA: TGCAGTGCTAGTCACCCCTCATTAGCGGGGGGGACCAATGAGCAGTTCTTC
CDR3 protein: CSASHPSLAGGTNEQFF

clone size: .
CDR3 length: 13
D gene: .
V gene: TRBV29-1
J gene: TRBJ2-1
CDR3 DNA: TGCAGCGTTAAGTCGTGGGAATACAATGAGCAGTTCTTC
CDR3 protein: CSVKSWEYNEQFF

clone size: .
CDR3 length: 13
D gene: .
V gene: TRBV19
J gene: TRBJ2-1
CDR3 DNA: TGTGCCAGTAGTATGTTTGAGTACAATGAGCAGTTCTTC
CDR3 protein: CASSMFEYNEQFF

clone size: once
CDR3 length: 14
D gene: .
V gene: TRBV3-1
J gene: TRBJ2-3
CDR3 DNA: TGTGCCAGCAGCCAAGATCTGGCAGGGAATACGCAGTATTTT
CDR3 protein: CASSQDLAGNTQYF

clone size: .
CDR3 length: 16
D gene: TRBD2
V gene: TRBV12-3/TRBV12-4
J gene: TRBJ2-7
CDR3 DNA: TGTGCCAGCAGTAACCCGGGGGGAGCCCTCTTATACGAGCAGTACTTC
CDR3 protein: CASSNPGGALLYEQYF

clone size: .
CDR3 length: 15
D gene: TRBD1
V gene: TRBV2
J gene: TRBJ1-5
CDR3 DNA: TGTGCCAGCAGTAGACAGGGGGCGCGTGATCAGCCCCAGCATTTT
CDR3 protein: CASSRQGARDQPQHF

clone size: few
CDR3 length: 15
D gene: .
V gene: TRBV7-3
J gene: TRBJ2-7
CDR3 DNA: TGTGCCAGCCGACGTCGTGGAGCCGTTACACACGAGCAGTACTTC
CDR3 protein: CASRRRGAVTHEQYF

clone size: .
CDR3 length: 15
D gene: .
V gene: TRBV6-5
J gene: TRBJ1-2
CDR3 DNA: TGTGCCAGCAGTTACGATTCCTGGGGCAGCTATGGCTACACCTTC
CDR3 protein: CASSYDSWGSYGYTF

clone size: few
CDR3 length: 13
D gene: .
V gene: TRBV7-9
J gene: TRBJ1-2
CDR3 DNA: TGTGCCAGGGCAACTATTGAGGTCCTTGGCTACACCTTC
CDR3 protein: CARATIEVLGYTF

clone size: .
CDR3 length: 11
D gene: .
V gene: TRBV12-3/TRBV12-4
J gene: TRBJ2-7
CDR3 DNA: TGTGCCAGCAGTGGCCGGGCCGAGCAGTACTTC
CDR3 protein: CASSGRAEQYF